This passage covers 5 T cell receptor beta chains from one sample sequenced in a study of blood T cell repertoires in COVID-19. TCRdb's table, derived via immunoSEQ multiplex PCR, lists solely in-frame clones and lacks some. The data contain approximately 300,000 clones, about 82% of them singletons. The sample taken for sequencing was peripheral blood. These TCRs come from a woman between 50 and 59 years old with active or convalescent COVID-19.

The genes are TRBV7-9 and TRBJ2-7; 8 bases match TRBD2. Germline V gene lookup returns CDR1 SEHNR and CDR2 FQNEAQ (reference sequence). J gave up 0 bases and V 5 bases, and 6 bases lay outside the gene matches. The CDR3 contains 15 residues. In nucleotides, the CDR3 is TGTGCCAGCAGCCAAACTAGCGGTTACTCCTACGAGCAGTACTTC. Translation: CASSQTSGYSYEQYF.

V and J are TRBV15 and TRBJ2-3, with TRBD1 matching over 8 bases. The V segment lost 5 bases and the J segment 6 bases; nucleotides outside the gene matches: 10. Germline assignment: CDR1 LNHNV and CDR2 YYDKDF (reference sequence). The CDR3 extends over 15 amino acids. This chain's CDR3 is CATSGGQALRDTQYF. The CDR3 DNA sequence: TGTGCCACCAGCGGGGGACAGGCCCTCCGGGATACGCAGTATTTT.

CDR3 region: CASTLTGTDTQYF. Written as DNA, the CDR3 is TGTGCCAGCACATTGACAGGGACAGATACGCAGTATTTT. J is TRBJ2-3 and V is TRBV28, with TRBD1 matching over 7 bases. The germline V gene has CDR1 MDHEN and CDR2 SYDVKM. Trimming at V came to 7 bases and at J to 3 bases, leaving 4 bases not matched to a gene. This CDR3 contains 13 residues.

The chain employs TRBV6-1 and TRBJ1-5, with 7 nucleotides matching TRBD1. V was clipped by 3 bases and J by 9 bases; unmatched bases: 11. The CDR3 has 15 residues. Germline V lookup: CDR1 MNHNS, CDR2 SASEGT. The CDR3 sequence is CASSETARGEGPQHF. For the CDR3, the DNA is TGTGCCAGCAGTGAGACGGCCAGGGGGGAAGGGCCCCAGCATTTT.

The rearrangement links TRBV5-1 to TRBJ2-7; 9 bases match TRBD1. Trimming took 4 bases from V and 4 from J; bases not matched to a gene: 6. In germline, CDR1 is SGHRS, CDR2 YFSETQ. The CDR3 loop spans 14 amino acids. CDR3 loop: CASSLRDREYEQYF. The CDR3 DNA sequence: TGCGCCAGCAGCCTAAGGGACAGGGAGTACGAGCAGTACTTC.